This is a list of T cell receptor beta chains from one sample in a study of long-term antiretroviral therapy in people with HIV. Sequenced by immunoSEQ multiplex PCR; TCRdb stores in-frame clones only, minus some. The sample contains approximately 12,000 clones, roughly 79% of which appear only once. Sequenced material: unsorted PBMCs, taken 0.8 years before starting antiretroviral therapy. The receptors shown here come from a middle-aged woman with HIV. Each CDR3 is given with its conserved first and last residue. The D gene is left open where the match is weak. Only part of the rows carry a size: once, few, many, or a class if the clone is expanded.

clone_size: NA
v_call: TRBV6-5
d_call: NA
j_call: TRBJ1-1
cdr3_nt: TGTGCCAGCAGTTATGAGGGTAACACTGAAGCTTTCTTT
cdr3_aa: CASSYEGNTEAFF

clone_size: NA
v_call: TRBV9
d_call: NA
j_call: TRBJ1-5
cdr3_nt: TGTGCCAGCAGCAAAGGGGCGCGAGATCAGCCCCAGCATTTT
cdr3_aa: CASSKGARDQPQHF

clone_size: NA
v_call: TRBV5-1
d_call: TRBD1
j_call: TRBJ2-1
cdr3_nt: TGCGCCAGCAGCCTGGGACAGGGAATTGGGGGTGAGCAGTTCTTC
cdr3_aa: CASSLGQGIGGEQFF

clone_size: few
v_call: TRBV6-5
d_call: NA
j_call: TRBJ2-4
cdr3_nt: TGTGCCAGCAGTCTACCCGGGACGGGGCAAAACATTCAGTACTTC
cdr3_aa: CASSLPGTGQNIQYF

clone_size: NA
v_call: TRBV4-3
d_call: TRBD1
j_call: TRBJ2-2
cdr3_nt: TGCGCCAGCAGCCAAGATCTCGGGACAGGGGGAACCGGGGAGCTGTTTTTT
cdr3_aa: CASSQDLGTGGTGELFF

clone_size: once
v_call: TRBV10-3
d_call: NA
j_call: TRBJ1-1
cdr3_nt: TGTGCCATCACAACCTCGGACAGTCCCAACACTGAAGCTTTCTTT
cdr3_aa: CAITTSDSPNTEAFF

clone_size: NA
v_call: TRBV28
d_call: TRBD1
j_call: TRBJ2-5
cdr3_nt: TGTGCCAGCAGTTTATCTCACCAACCCGGACAGGAGTTACACCAAGAGACCCAGTACTTC
cdr3_aa: CASSLSHQPGQELHQETQYF

clone_size: NA
v_call: TRBV28
d_call: NA
j_call: TRBJ2-7
cdr3_nt: TGTGCCAGCGTTTCGACCGGGGGGGGGACAGGGTACGAGCAGTACTTC
cdr3_aa: CASVSTGGGTGYEQYF

clone_size: once
v_call: TRBV2
d_call: NA
j_call: TRBJ1-1
cdr3_nt: TGTGCCAGCAGTGAGTTTATGGGAGAGAACACTGAAGCTTTCTTT
cdr3_aa: CASSEFMGENTEAFF

clone_size: NA
v_call: TRBV20-1
d_call: NA
j_call: TRBJ2-5
cdr3_nt: TGCAGTGCAATTAGCCGGGAGACCCAGTACTTC
cdr3_aa: CSAISRETQYF

clone_size: once
v_call: TRBV4-2
d_call: NA
j_call: TRBJ2-7
cdr3_nt: TGTGCCAGCAGCCAAGAATTGGGGGACACTCCCTACGAGCAGTACTTC
cdr3_aa: CASSQELGDTPYEQYF

clone_size: NA
v_call: TRBV7-2
d_call: NA
j_call: TRBJ2-7
cdr3_nt: TGTGCCAGCAGCCTTTATGGCGGCCCCTACGAGCAGTACTTC
cdr3_aa: CASSLYGGPYEQYF

clone_size: NA
v_call: TRBV7-9
d_call: NA
j_call: TRBJ2-3
cdr3_nt: TGTGCCAGCAGCTTAGTATCCCAGACAGATACGCAGTATTTT
cdr3_aa: CASSLVSQTDTQYF

clone_size: medium-sized
v_call: TRBV2
d_call: TRBD1
j_call: TRBJ1-5
cdr3_nt: TGTGCCAGCAGGGGAATAAGTCCGGGACAGGGATCAAATAGCAATCAGCCCCAGCATTTT
cdr3_aa: CASRGISPGQGSNSNQPQHF

clone_size: NA
v_call: TRBV28
d_call: NA
j_call: TRBJ1-1
cdr3_nt: TGTGCCAGCAGTTTGAGGGGAACTGAAGCTTTCTTT
cdr3_aa: CASSLRGTEAFF

clone_size: NA
v_call: TRBV19
d_call: NA
j_call: TRBJ2-5
cdr3_nt: TGTGCCAGTAGTATTAAAGAGACCCAGTACTTC
cdr3_aa: CASSIKETQYF

clone_size: NA
v_call: TRBV5-4
d_call: NA
j_call: TRBJ2-6
cdr3_nt: TGTGCCAGCAGCTTGGATTTTTCTGGGGCCAACGTCCTGACTTTC
cdr3_aa: CASSLDFSGANVLTF

clone_size: NA
v_call: TRBV7-2
d_call: NA
j_call: TRBJ2-5
cdr3_nt: TGTGCCAGCAGCTTGGGCGAGCAAGAGACCCAGTACTTC
cdr3_aa: CASSLGEQETQYF

clone_size: NA
v_call: TRBV6-4
d_call: TRBD2
j_call: TRBJ2-7
cdr3_nt: TGTGCCAGCAGGGCCGGGACTAGCGCACGAGTGCAGTACTTC
cdr3_aa: CASRAGTSARVQYF

clone_size: NA
v_call: TRBV19
d_call: NA
j_call: TRBJ2-7
cdr3_nt: TGTGCCAGACCCTCCGGGCGGTCCTACGAGCAGTACTTC
cdr3_aa: CARPSGRSYEQYF

clone_size: NA
v_call: TRBV27
d_call: NA
j_call: TRBJ1-1
cdr3_nt: TGTGCCAGCAGCCCAGGTGTGGGGCTGGGGGCTTTCTTT
cdr3_aa: CASSPGVGLGAFF

clone_size: NA
v_call: TRBV7-2
d_call: NA
j_call: TRBJ1-1
cdr3_nt: TGTGCCAGCAGCCCCACAAGGAAGGTTGAAGCTTTCTTT
cdr3_aa: CASSPTRKVEAFF

clone_size: NA
v_call: TRBV7-9
d_call: NA
j_call: TRBJ1-1
cdr3_nt: TGTGCCAGCAGCTTAGCAGGGGTCACTGAAGCTTTCTTT
cdr3_aa: CASSLAGVTEAFF

clone_size: NA
v_call: TRBV5-1
d_call: TRBD1
j_call: TRBJ2-7
cdr3_nt: TGCGCCAGCAGCGCGGGACAGGGTAGGTACGAGCAGTACTTC
cdr3_aa: CASSAGQGRYEQYF

clone_size: once
v_call: TRBV28
d_call: NA
j_call: TRBJ1-1
cdr3_nt: TGTGCCAGCAGTTCCGAGGGAACTGAAGCTTTCTTT
cdr3_aa: CASSSEGTEAFF

clone_size: NA
v_call: TRBV9
d_call: NA
j_call: TRBJ2-7
cdr3_nt: TGTGCCAGCAGCGTAGGGCAGGGGACCTCCTACGAGCAGTACTTC
cdr3_aa: CASSVGQGTSYEQYF

clone_size: medium-sized
v_call: TRBV27
d_call: TRBD2
j_call: TRBJ2-7
cdr3_nt: TGTGCCAGCAGTTCGGCTAGCGGGAGAGAATGGCGGCAGTACTTC
cdr3_aa: CASSSASGREWRQYF

clone_size: NA
v_call: TRBV14
d_call: TRBD2
j_call: TRBJ2-2
cdr3_nt: TGTGCCAGCAGCCCCCGGGAGGGCCCCGGCGGGGAGCTGTTTTTT
cdr3_aa: CASSPREGPGGELFF